A single sample is the source of the 15 T cell receptor beta chains below, sequenced in a study of blood T cell repertoires in COVID-19. TCRdb keeps only in-frame clones here, not all; method: immunoSEQ multiplex PCR. The table has about 46,000 clones, approximately 85% seen once; the top ten hold around a sixth. Sequenced sample: peripheral blood. Receptors originate from a human donor in a cohort sampled during active COVID-19. The donor label of this sample is uncertain.

J is TRBJ2-1 and V is TRBV4-1, with 10 bases matching TRBD2. The J segment lost 9 bases and the V segment lost 0 bases, leaving 8 bases of the junction unmatched. CDR1 and CDR2 (germline): MGHRA, YSYEKL. This CDR3 has 16 amino acids. CDR3 region: CASSQELAGRAAEQFF. The CDR3 bases are TGCGCCAGCAGCCAAGAACTAGCGGGGAGAGCGGCTGAGCAGTTCTTC.

This clone occurred once. The gene calls are TRBV5-1 and TRBJ2-3; 10 bases agree with TRBD2. The CDR3 runs 16 residues. Germline V CDR1 and CDR2: SGHRS, YFSETQ. V dropped 3 bases and J dropped 5; count of bases not matched to a gene: 9. The CDR3 nucleotides read TGCGCCAGCAGCTCATCTAGCGGGGGTTATATAGATACGCAGTATTTT. This sequence encodes CASSSSSGGYIDTQYF.

The V and J genes are TRBV15 and TRBJ2-7; D may be TRBD1 (5 bases). The CDR3 loop spans 16 amino acids. Trimming stripped 4 bases from V and 0 bases from J, with 16 bases between. Germline V gene sequence: CDR1 LNHNV, CDR2 YYDKDF (reference sequence). CDR3 protein: CATSTLQGAASYEQYF. The CDR3 DNA follows: TGTGCCACCAGCACCCTCCAAGGGGCGGCCTCCTACGAGCAGTACTTC.

The V and J genes are TRBV12-3 or TRBV12-4 and TRBJ2-5; maybe TRBD1 (6 bases). V lost 3 bases, J lost 5 bases, and 10 bases lay in between. This CDR3 comprises 13 residues. In nucleotides, the CDR3 is TGTGCCAGCAGTTTCCTCCAGGGGGAGACCCAGTACTTC. As protein: CASSFLQGETQYF.

The V call is TRBV6-2 or TRBV6-3, the J call TRBJ2-1; 10 bases map to TRBD2. The CDR3 consists of 15 residues. The germline CDR1 and CDR2 sequences are MNHEY and SVGEGT. V lost 2 bases, J lost 12 bases, and 10 bases stayed unmatched. CDR3 nucleotides: TGTGCCAGCAGTTACCCCCGAGCGGGGGGGCTGGGGCAGTTCTTC. Its protein is CASSYPRAGGLGQFF.

This chain uses TRBV27 with TRBJ2-3; 8 positions match TRBD1. This CDR3 has 16 amino acids. CDR1 is MNHEY and CDR2 is SMNVEV in the germline V gene (reference sequence). V was pared by 5 bases and J by 3 bases, with 10 bases of the junction left unmatched. The chain's CDR3 is CASSTRQGTVTDTQYF. The CDR3 nucleotides are TGTGCCAGCAGTACCCGACAGGGGACGGTTACAGATACGCAGTATTTT.

The rearrangement joins TRBV6-5 to TRBJ2-5; 13 nucleotides match TRBD2. V trimming: 6 bases; J trimming: 5 bases; junction bases outside the gene matches: 6. The length of the CDR3 is 15 residues. Germline V gene lookup returns CDR1 MNHEY and CDR2 SVGAGI. The CDR3 is CASRRGTSGAETQYF. In nucleotides, the CDR3 is TGTGCCAGCAGACGAGGGACTAGCGGGGCGGAGACCCAGTACTTC.

The V and J genes are TRBV6-5 and TRBJ2-3; a weak D match, TRBD2 (5 bases). The CDR3 extends over 12 amino acids. In germline, CDR1 is MNHEY, CDR2 SVGAGI. V lost 2 bases and J 6 bases, leaving 6 bases between the germline ends. CDR3 sequence: CASSYAGDTQYF. The CDR3 coding sequence is TGTGCCAGCAGTTACGCGGGCGATACGCAGTATTTT.

This chain uses TRBV2 with TRBJ2-2, with TRBD2 identical over 7 bases. V lost 5 bases to trimming and J lost 0 bases; unmatched junction nucleotides: 6. The CDR3 has 16 residues. CDR1 is SNHLY and CDR2 is FYNNEI in the germline V gene. For the CDR3, the DNA is TGTGCCAGCAGTCAATGGAGCGGGGCGAACACCGGGGAGCTGTTTTTT. Amino acid sequence: CASSQWSGANTGELFF.

CDR3 loop: CASSTRGYNEQFF. Here the CDR3 DNA reads TGTGCCAGCAGCACTCGGGGCTACAATGAGCAGTTCTTC. The J gene is TRBJ2-1, the V gene TRBV11-2, with D perhaps TRBD2 (5 bases). The CDR3 covers 13 residues. Trimming pared 5 bases from V and 3 bases from J, leaving 8 bases between. Germline V gene lookup returns CDR1 SGHAT and CDR2 FQNNGV.

Concerning this clone itself: The junction shows a germline mismatch at one end, possibly a read error. The chain carries TRBV5-1 and TRBJ2-7, with 9 bases matching TRBD1. Germline values: CDR1 SGHRS, CDR2 YFSETQ. The CDR3 contains 13 residues. The CDR3 loop is CASGPGQGSPEDF. The CDR3 nucleotides are TGCGCCAGCGGTCCGGGACAGGGTTCTCCCGAGGACTTC.

CDR3 in amino acids: CASSPRTSGGPYNEQFF. The CDR3 bases are TGTGCCAGCAGCCCTAGGACTAGCGGGGGACCCTACAATGAGCAGTTCTTC. The chain carries TRBV11-2 and TRBJ2-1; 13 nucleotides align to TRBD2. V gave up 5 bases and J gave up 2 bases; unmatched junction bases: 6. CDR1 SGHAT and CDR2 FQNNGV come from the germline V gene. The CDR3 runs 17 residues.

The chain couples TRBV18 to TRBJ1-3; TRBD1 matches at 7 bases. After removal of 3 bases from V and 2 bases from J, the junction contained 16 bases not matched to a gene. Germline loops: CDR1 KGHSH, CDR2 LQKENI. The CDR3 contains 19 residues. The CDR3 loop is CASSPRTGGLLETGNTIYF. In DNA, the CDR3 is TGTGCCAGCTCACCGAGGACAGGAGGCTTATTAGAAACTGGAAACACCATATATTTT.

This chain uses TRBV5-1 with TRBJ1-5, with TRBD1 matching over 11 bases. From germline, CDR1 is SGHRS and CDR2 YFSETQ. The CDR3 sequence is 14 residues long. J gave up 6 bases and V 4 bases, and 3 bases lay outside the gene matches. The CDR3 region is CASSPGQGGQPQHF. The CDR3 DNA reads as TGCGCCAGCAGCCCGGGACAGGGGGGTCAGCCCCAGCATTTT.

The chain uses TRBV6-5 and TRBJ2-1, with D tentatively TRBD1 (6 bases). V lost 0 bases and J lost 0, with 9 bases in between. Germline V gene sequence: CDR1 MNHEY, CDR2 SVGAGI. This CDR3 is 16 amino acids long. CDR3 loop: CASSYSRTDSYNEQFF. In DNA, the CDR3 is TGTGCCAGCAGTTACTCTAGGACAGACTCCTACAATGAGCAGTTCTTC.